The 5 T cell receptor beta chains below all came from one sample that was sequenced in a study of CD8+CD57+ T cells in acquired aplastic anemia. Investigators profiled TCR beta VDJ and CDR3 from genomic DNA template. TCRdb reanalysed the reads using MiXCR and keeps one entry per CDR3 protein. The sample holds about 260,000 distinct CDR3 sequences, roughly 80% seen once. In patients chosen for sequencing, flow cytometry had shown CD8+CD57+ cell expansion. The sequenced material came from sorted CD4+, CD8+, or CD8+CD57+ T cells (not recorded which) from PBMCs. These receptors came from a human donor with aplastic anemia.

This chain uses TRBV10-3 with TRBJ2-1; TRBD2 aligns across 9 bases. J gave up 8 bases and V 11 bases, and 7 bases lay outside the gene matches. Germline values: CDR1 ENHRY, CDR2 SYGVKD. The length of the CDR3 is 12 residues. The CDR3 is CASGTSPDEQFF. CDR3 coding DNA: TGTGCCTCCGGGACTAGCCCCGATGAGCAGTTCTTC.

Points on this clonotype: An end of the junction does not agree with germline; a read error may underlie this. The CDR3 loop reads CASTLGRVPSGAF. The CDR3, as DNA: TGTGCCAGCACCCTAGGGAGGGTCCCCTCAGGGGCCTTC. The rearrangement links TRBV7-6 to TRBJ1-1; possibly TRBD1 for D (6 bases). Germline loops: CDR1 SGHVS, CDR2 FNYEAQ. The CDR3 length is 13 residues.

In this sample, this clonotype turned up once. The chain is built from TRBV7-9 and TRBJ1-6; D perhaps matches TRBD1 (5 bases). This CDR3 has 16 amino acids. From germline, CDR1 is SEHNR and CDR2 FQNEAQ (reference sequence). Trimming stripped 3 bases from V and 16 bases from J, with 25 bases between. The CDR3 coding sequence is TGTGCCAGCAGCTTTCGAAGAAGCGGGGGGAGCGCACAGCTCCACTTT. Its translation is CASSFRRSGGSAQLHF.

The chain links TRBV9 to TRBJ2-1; 11 nucleotides align to TRBD2. Germline V lookup: CDR1 SGDLS, CDR2 YYNGEE. The V and J ends lost 4 bases and 8 bases, in that order; junction bases with no gene match: 8. The CDR3 runs 15 residues. In DNA, the CDR3 is TGTGCCAGCAGCCGCGGACTAGCGGGCAATCATGAGCAGTTCTTC. This gives the protein CASSRGLAGNHEQFF. The variable domain in full, completed from reference TRBV9 and TRBJ2-1, reads DSGVTQTPKHLITATGQRVTLRCSPRSGDLSVYWYQQSLDQGLQFLIQYYNGEERAKGNILERFSAQQFPDLHSELNLSSLELGDSALYFCASSRGLAGNHEQFFGPGTRLTVL.

This clonotype showed up just a few times. The V and J genes are TRBV20-1 and TRBJ2-1; D remains ambiguous. Looked up from germline, CDR1 is DFQATT and CDR2 is SNEGSKA (reference sequence). Trimming shortened V by 8 bases and J by 0 bases, and 8 bases separated the two germline ends. This CDR3 has 12 residues. The CDR3 region is CSLGSSYNEQFF. Written as DNA, the CDR3 is TGCAGTTTAGGAAGCTCCTACAATGAGCAGTTCTTC.